The entry that follows covers one T cell receptor (beta chain) sequence. Libraries were prepared by immunoSEQ multiplex PCR; TCRdb keeps only in-frame clonotypes and omits some of them. The table shows about 82,000 clones, with 80% occurring only once. The sample belongs to a study of T cells in localized non-small cell lung cancer. The sequencing used PBMCs, collected before any cancer treatment. The clonotype originates from a man aged 40 to 69 with stage II squamous cell lung carcinoma.

The DNA for the CDR3 is TGTGCCAGCAGCTCCACCCTGGGAGGGGGATCACCCCTCCACTTT. This codes for CASSSTLGGGSPLHF. The genes are TRBV9 and TRBJ1-6; D may be TRBD1 (6 bases). Germline V gene lookup returns CDR1 SGDLS and CDR2 YYNGEE. CDR3 size: 15 residues. V lost 4 bases and J 10 bases, leaving 18 bases between the germline ends.